A selection of T cell receptor beta chains follows, all from one sample in a study of T cell clusters in autoimmune cytopenias. TCRdb re-analyzed the multiplex PCR reads; it lists each CDR3 protein once, without DNA. The sample table includes about 2,700 distinct CDR3 sequences. The sample was peripheral blood. The receptors were gathered from a human donor with an autoimmune cytopenia or autoimmune hepatitis (not recorded which). The CDR3 runs from the conserved cysteine through the conserved F or W. Each record gives: CDR3 length, V gene, clone size, J gene, CDR3 protein. Clone size is shown for a subset of rows, as once, few, many or a class of expanded clone.

>16|TRBV12-3/TRBV12-4|.|TRBJ1-1
CASSSLLGFVNTEAFF
>14|TRBV10-3|medium-sized|TRBJ2-6
CAIPHSTGANVLTF
>16|TRBV18|.|TRBJ1-3
CASSPGAYNSGNTIYF
>12|TRBV11-1|medium-sized|TRBJ2-7
CASSLVSYEQYF
>11|TRBV12-3/TRBV12-4|.|TRBJ1-1
CASSSLGEAFF
>16|TRBV5-1|.|TRBJ1-3
CASLRSGRSSGNTIYF
>14|TRBV6-5|medium-sized|TRBJ2-5
CASSQDWQQETQYF
>15|TRBV20-1|.|TRBJ1-3
CSARVGGRSGNTIYF
>20|TRBV24-1|.|TRBJ2-3
CATSDWGQRGTSGTTDTQYF
>16|TRBV7-9|.|TRBJ2-3
CASSLVRTGVTDTQYF
>13|TRBV6-6|.|TRBJ1-1
CASSYMDRAEAFF
>16|TRBV30|.|TRBJ2-2
CAWGRENGGIAGELFF
>14|TRBV11-3|.|TRBJ2-7
CASSDGQEVSEQYF
>14|TRBV5-6|.|TRBJ2-5
CASSLQDRGETQYF
>14|TRBV18|medium-sized|TRBJ2-7
CASSPEGYLDEQYF
>14|TRBV19|medium-sized|TRBJ2-1
CASMGDSPYNEQFF
>13|TRBV11-2|.|TRBJ2-2
CASSLGATGELFF
>14|TRBV27|medium-sized|TRBJ1-4
CASSLQGAEEKLFF
>14|TRBV6-1|medium-sized|TRBJ2-2
CASSEVAATGELFF
>13|TRBV29-1|medium-sized|TRBJ2-7
CSVGTASSYEQYF
>12|TRBV6-5|medium-sized|TRBJ2-7
CASAGQTYEQYF
>15|TRBV5-4|medium-sized|TRBJ2-5
CASSSFEGVQETQYF
>13|TRBV12-3/TRBV12-4|.|TRBJ2-5
CASSFWGRETQYF
>16|TRBV6-5|medium-sized|TRBJ2-5
CASSYNRGAGGETQYF
>14|TRBV19|medium-sized|TRBJ2-3
CASTTTSSTDTQYF
>17|TRBV20-1|medium-sized|TRBJ2-3
CSARNPYSEGWADTQYF
>13|TRBV5-6|.|TRBJ1-2
CASSRGTSNGYTF
>15|TRBV6-5|medium-sized|TRBJ2-1
CASSYDSSSYNEQFF
>16|TRBV19|medium-sized|TRBJ1-1
CASSITQGAENTEAFF
>14|TRBV29-1|large|TRBJ2-7
CSVAPDGIPYEQYF
>15|TRBV19|medium-sized|TRBJ1-5
CASSGGGRSWEPQHF
>14|TRBV30|.|TRBJ1-2
CAWSPPPDNYGYTF
>11|TRBV25-1|.|TRBJ1-3
CASTTGDTIYF
>13|TRBV12-3/TRBV12-4|medium-sized|TRBJ2-5
CASSTSGSETQYF
>13|TRBV29-1|medium-sized|TRBJ1-1
CSGMGDPGAEAFF
>15|TRBV7-9|.|TRBJ2-1
CASSLPGLVYNEQFF
>13|TRBV12-3/TRBV12-4|medium-sized|TRBJ2-5
CASSLGGRKTQYF
>17|TRBV19|.|TRBJ2-2
CASSGTSGRVNTGELFF
>11|TRBV12-3/TRBV12-4|medium-sized|TRBJ2-7
CASRNYYEQYF
>14|TRBV13|.|TRBJ2-7
CASKAGQGIGEQYF
>16|TRBV30|.|TRBJ1-2
CAWRGSGAGGPYGYTF